This entry is about one T cell receptor beta chain. The antigen remains unidentified. Measured with immunoSEQ multiplex PCR; TCRdb has only the in-frame clones, and not every one. In the table there are more than 95,000 clones, around 91% of which are singletons. This sample was included in a study of T cell responses to AZD1222 COVID-19 vaccine. Combined were second doses at about 4 or about 12 weeks. Study-level points and caveats: Repertoire sampling occurred only after the peak T cell response. After two AZD1222 doses, spike-specific TCR breadth and depth rose versus day 0.

V shed 3 bases and J shed 6 bases, with 8 bases lying between them. CDR3 size: 13 residues. The germline CDR1 and CDR2 sequences are SNHLY and FYNNEI. The TCR sequence derives from an adult who received the AZD1222 COVID-19 vaccine. The chain carries TRBV2 and TRBJ2-2, with D perhaps matching TRBD2 (6 bases). Sequenced here: peripheral blood, sampled 28 days after the second AZD1222 dose. CDR3 in DNA: TGTGCCAGCAGTGAGGGGGGTTCCGGGGAGCTGTTTTTT. Its protein product is CASSEGGSGELFF. The whole variable domain, filled in from reference TRBV2 and TRBJ2-2, reads EPEVTQTPSHQVTQMGQEVILRCVPISNHLYFYWYRQILGQKVEFLVSFYNNEISEKSEIFDDQFSVERPDGSNFTLKIRSTKLEDSAMYFCASSEGGSGELFFGEGSRLTVL.